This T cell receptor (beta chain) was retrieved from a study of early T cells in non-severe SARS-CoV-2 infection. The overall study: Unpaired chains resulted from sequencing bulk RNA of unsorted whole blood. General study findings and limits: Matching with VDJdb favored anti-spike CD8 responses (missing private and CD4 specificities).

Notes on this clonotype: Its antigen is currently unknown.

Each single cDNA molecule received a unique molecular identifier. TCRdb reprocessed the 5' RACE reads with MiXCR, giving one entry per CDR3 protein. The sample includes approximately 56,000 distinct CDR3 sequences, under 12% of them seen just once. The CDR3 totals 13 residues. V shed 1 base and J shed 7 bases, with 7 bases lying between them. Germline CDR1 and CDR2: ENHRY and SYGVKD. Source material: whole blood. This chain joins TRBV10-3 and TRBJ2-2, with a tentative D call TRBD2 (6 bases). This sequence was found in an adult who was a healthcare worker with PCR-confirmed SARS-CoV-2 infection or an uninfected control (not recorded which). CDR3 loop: CAISEWRDGELFF. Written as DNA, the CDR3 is TGTGCCATCAGTGAGTGGAGGGACGGGGAGCTGTTTTTT.